This T cell receptor beta chain emerged from a study of T cell responses to AZD1222 COVID-19 vaccine. Comment on this clone: A junction end diverges from the germline sequence, so it may reflect a read error.

Sequencing used immunoSEQ multiplex PCR; TCRdb keeps in-frame clones, though not all of them. The data hold fewer than 200,000 clones, with over 75% observed a single time. The sequencing used peripheral blood, collected 28 days after the second AZD1222 dose. The sequence was collected from an adult who received the AZD1222 COVID-19 vaccine.

CDR3 residues: CGGVVQETQYF. CDR3 DNA: TGTGGGGGGGTAGTCCAAGAGACCCAGTACTTC. The V call is TRBV20-1, the J call TRBJ2-5, with 7 bases aligning to TRBD2. CDR3 size: 11 residues. From germline, CDR1 is DFQATT and CDR2 SNEGSKA (reference sequence).